This passage covers 15 T cell receptor beta chains from one sample sequenced in a study of CD8 T cells in ankylosing spondylitis. Using its own MiXCR run on the 5' RACE reads, TCRdb lists one record per CDR3 protein. The sample includes 45,000 to 60,000 distinct CDR3 sequences, 7.4% of them seen just once. The sequenced material came from blood, either unsorted or a sorted T cell fraction (not recorded which). The receptors stem from a female donor with ankylosing spondylitis or in good health (not recorded which).

At least ten counts were recorded for this clonotype. The chain links TRBV10-2 to TRBJ2-3; the match to TRBD2 covers 9 bases. Trimming removed 8 bases from V and 6 bases from J; junction bases left unmatched: 6. The CDR3 extends over 13 amino acids. Germline CDR1 reads WSHSY; CDR2 reads SAAADI. The CDR3 coding sequence is TGCGCCAGCCTTGCGGGGGGGATGGATACGCAGTATTTT. Protein sequence: CASLAGGMDTQYF.

At least ten counts were recorded for this clonotype. The chain uses TRBV6-1 and TRBJ1-6, with D maybe TRBD1 (6 bases). This CDR3 has 14 residues. Germline V gives CDR1 MNHNS, CDR2 SASEGT. V lost 7 bases and J 6 bases, leaving 13 bases between the germline ends. The CDR3 nucleotides are TGTGCCAGCACCTCGGGACATATTAATTCACCCCTCCACTTT. It yields the protein CASTSGHINSPLHF.

The sample holds many counts of this clonotype. V usage is TRBV20-1 and J usage is TRBJ2-2; no clear D gene. The ends were cut back, 3 bases at V and 0 bases at J, with 8 bases in the middle. Germline lookup yields CDR1 DFQATT and CDR2 SNEGSKA (reference sequence). This CDR3 is built from 14 residues. Here the CDR3 reads CSARPDANTGELFF. The CDR3 DNA reads as TGCAGTGCTAGGCCAGACGCGAACACCGGGGAGCTGTTTTTT.

This clonotype is medium-sized within its sample. This chain links TRBV3-1 with TRBJ2-2; perhaps TRBD1 as D (6 bases). Per germline, CDR1 LGHDT and CDR2 YNNKEL (reference sequence). The CDR3 is 14 amino acids. V lost 2 bases to trimming and J lost 4 bases, with 8 bases between them. The CDR3 nucleotides are TGTGCCAGCAGCCAAAAGGGGGTCACCGGGGAGCTGTTTTTT. Amino acids: CASSQKGVTGELFF.

This clonotype was picked up many times. This chain joins TRBV5-1 and TRBJ2-3, with 7 bases that match TRBD2. J gave up 2 bases and V 0 bases, and 3 bases lay outside the gene matches. The CDR3 totals 15 residues. Germline CDR1 is SGHRS and CDR2 is YFSETQ. CDR3 coding DNA: TGCGCCAGCAGCTTGGCTAGCGGTGACACAGATACGCAGTATTTT. The encoded protein is CASSLASGDTDTQYF. The complete variable domain, with remaining parts taken from reference TRBV5-1 and TRBJ2-3, reads KAGVTQTPRYLIKTRGQQVTLSCSPISGHRSVSWYQQTPGQGLQFLFEYFSETQRNKGNFPGRFSGRQFSNSRSEMNVSTLELGDSALYLCASSLASGDTDTQYFGPGTRLTVL.

This CDR3 reads CASSPQGQSPYGYTF. The CDR3 nucleotides read TGCGCCAGCAGCCCACAAGGACAGTCCCCCTATGGCTACACCTTC. The rearrangement links TRBV5-1 to TRBJ1-2; a possible D gene is TRBD1 (6 bases). This CDR3 spans 15 amino acids. V was pared by 4 bases and J by 4 bases, with 17 bases between. CDR1 SGHRS and CDR2 YFSETQ come from the germline V gene.

CDR3: CASSTLGTNTGELFF. CDR3 DNA: TGTGCCAGCAGTACGCTGGGGACGAACACCGGGGAGCTGTTTTTT. V is TRBV27 and J is TRBJ2-2, with no clear D. The V gene lost 5 bases and the J gene lost 0 bases, with 10 bases spanning the gap. The V gene's germline CDR1 is MNHEY and CDR2 SMNVEV (reference sequence). This CDR3 is 15 amino acids long.

This clonotype was counted ten times or more. The chain combines TRBV28 with TRBJ2-2; TRBD1 aligns across 8 bases. This CDR3 contains 16 residues. CDR1 MDHEN and CDR2 SYDVKM come from the germline V gene. V gave up 5 bases and J gave up 6 bases; unmatched junction bases: 11. As DNA, the CDR3 is TGTGCCAGCAGTCCCGTCGGGACAGGAAAACCCGGGGAGCTGTTTTTT. Residues: CASSPVGTGKPGELFF.

This clonotype was detected many times. The chain links TRBV4-1 to TRBJ1-6; 7 bases line up with TRBD1. This CDR3 has 14 amino acids. Germline trimming cut 5 bases from V and 7 bases from J; bases unmatched to any gene: 5. Germline V gene data show CDR1 as MGHRA and CDR2 as YSYEKL. The CDR3, as DNA: TGCGCCAGCAGCGAGGGGGCGCGAAATTCACCCCTCCACTTT. Amino acid sequence: CASSEGARNSPLHF.

This clonotype was detected ten times or more. The CDR3 nucleotides read TGTGCCAGTGACAGGGGGGTTCCCGGGGAGCTGTTTTTT. It encodes CASDRGVPGELFF. The chain joins TRBV2 to TRBJ2-2; 9 positions match TRBD1. Germline assignment: CDR1 SNHLY and CDR2 FYNNEI. The CDR3 is 13 residues long. J lost 6 bases, V lost 9 bases, and 5 bases had no gene match.

This clonotype was counted ten times or more. The chain couples TRBV20-1 to TRBJ2-1; D perhaps matches TRBD2 (6 bases). V was shortened by 0 bases and J by 10 bases, with 16 bases between the two germline ends. The CDR3 length is 14 residues. Germline assignment: CDR1 DFQATT and CDR2 SNEGSKA (reference sequence). The CDR3 reads CSARERRGLLEQFF. CDR3 coding DNA: TGCAGTGCTAGAGAGCGTCGCGGACTACTCGAGCAGTTCTTC.

This clonotype came up a few times. This chain links TRBV20-1 with TRBJ2-3; 7 bases align to TRBD2. The germline gives CDR1 DFQATT, CDR2 SNEGSKA (reference sequence). V was clipped by 0 bases and J by 1 base; unmatched bases: 10. The CDR3 contains 17 residues. In DNA form, the CDR3 reads TGCAGTGCTAGAGATCCGGGCCGGGGGAGGGGCACAGATACGCAGTATTTT. Translating gives CSARDPGRGRGTDTQYF.

Turning to this clonotype: A junction end diverges from the germline sequence, so it may reflect a read error. The chain carries TRBV5-1 and TRBJ1-1, with a weak D call TRBD1 (6 bases). CDR3 size: 12 residues. Germline CDR1 SGHRS, CDR2 YFSETQ. The CDR3 is CVSRGDRTEAFF. The CDR3 nucleotides are TGCGTCAGCAGGGGAGACCGGACTGAAGCTTTCTTT.

The chain links TRBV29-1 to TRBJ1-1; perhaps TRBD1 as D (6 bases). The ends were cut back, 4 bases at V and 4 bases at J, with 13 bases in the middle. The CDR3 is 13 residues long. CDR1 SQVTM and CDR2 ANQGSEA come from the germline V gene. The CDR3 region is CSVACRGGTEAFF. In DNA, the CDR3 is TGCAGCGTTGCGTGTCGAGGGGGCACTGAAGCTTTCTTT. Full variable domain (outside the CDR3, taken from reference TRBV29-1 and TRBJ1-1): SAVISQKPSRDICQRGTSLTIQCQVDSQVTMMFWYRQQPGQSLTLIATANQGSEATYESGFVIDKFPISRPNLTFSTLTVSNMSPEDSSIYLCSVACRGGTEAFFGQGTRLTVV.

This clonotype was counted many times. This chain joins TRBV20-1 and TRBJ2-3, with 9 bases lining up with TRBD1. The CDR3 is 15 amino acids. Looked up from germline, CDR1 is DFQATT and CDR2 is SNEGSKA (reference sequence). With 3 bases clipped from V and 5 bases from J, the junction kept 9 bases outside the gene matches. CDR3 region: CSASFSGQGKDTQYF. The CDR3 nucleotides are TGCAGTGCTAGCTTCTCGGGACAGGGAAAAGATACGCAGTATTTT.